The rows below give T cell receptor beta chains drawn from one sample of a study of primary melanoma T cells and metastatic recurrence. Only in-frame clones appear in the TCRdb table, and some are missing; sequencing was by immunoSEQ multiplex PCR. The sample table includes around eleven clones. The sequenced sample consisted of melanoma tumor tissue. The receptors come from a human donor with melanoma. Both conserved end residues are part of each CDR3. The order of the fields is clone size, V gene, J gene, D gene, CDR3 DNA, CDR3 protein. A D gene is named only where the DNA matches it firmly. Size is stated for part of the rows, as once, few or many counts, or as a class when the clone is expanded.

-	TRBV6-8	TRBJ2-7	-	TGTGCCAGCAGTCCTGGCGGGGCTAACGGAGCCTACGAGCAGTACTTC	CASSPGGANGAYEQYF
-	TRBV11-3	TRBJ1-4	TRBD1	TGTGCCAGCAGCCTCACCGGGACAGGGATTGAAAAACTGTTTTTT	CASSLTGTGIEKLFF
-	TRBV9	TRBJ1-5	-	TGTGCCAGCAGTGAGGCGGGGAATAATCAGCCCCAGCATTTT	CASSEAGNNQPQHF
-	TRBV19	TRBJ2-4	-	TGTGCCAGTAGTACCGGGACCTTAGCCAAAAACATTCAGTACTTC	CASSTGTLAKNIQYF
-	TRBV28	TRBJ1-5	TRBD1	TGTGCCAGCAGCGGGGACAGGGCGCCCCAGCCCCAGCATTTT	CASSGDRAPQPQHF
-	TRBV6-8	TRBJ2-5	-	TGTGCCAGCAGTTACGTCTTAAAGGGTGCCCGGTCGGTGTACTTC	CASSYVLKGARSVYF
once	TRBV11-3	TRBJ1-2	TRBD1	TGTGCCAGCAGACTGGGACAGACCTTTTTTTATGGCTACACCTTC	CASRLGQTFFYGYTF
-	TRBV6-8	TRBJ1-5	-	TGTGCCAGCAGGCCCCAACGCAATCAGCCCCAGCATTTT	CASRPQRNQPQHF
-	TRBV19	TRBJ2-2	TRBD2	TGTGCCAGTAGTACTCGACTAGCGGGGGACACCGGGGAGCTGTTTTTT	CASSTRLAGDTGELFF